This T cell receptor beta chain emerged from a study of T-cell reconstitution after alpha-beta-depleted transplantation in children. Study findings and constraints: After transplant, high TCRbeta diversity at day 60 in some patients arose from surviving recipient T cells and thymic progenitors. At around two months after transplant, the alpha-beta T cells were reportedly derived from several hundred expanded clones that came from non-depleted graft cells. T-cell counts and diversity at one year following transplant were attributed mainly to newly produced T cells.

The TCRbeta library was prepared with unique molecular identifiers. TCRdb re-called the PCR reads with MiXCR, one entry per CDR3 protein. Of fewer than 550,000 distinct CDR3 sequences listed, about a sixth are singletons. The V end was cut by 10 bases, the J end by 7 bases, with 15 bases between. The CDR3 runs 12 residues. The germline V gene encodes CDR1 KGHDR and CDR2 SFDVKD. To note about this clonotype: Its antigen remains unidentified.

The genes are TRBV24-1 and TRBJ1-2, with D perhaps matching TRBD1 (5 bases). This clonotype originated in a boy in the first two years of life who had a stem cell transplant for Wiskott-Aldrich syndrome, so the T cells may come from the graft donor. The sequencing used PBMCs, mostly from graft donor cells, collected 360 days after TCRalphabeta/CD19-depleted stem cell transplant. The CDR3 DNA is TGTGCCACGAGGGGACCGGTTAGTGGCTACACCTTC. Its translation: CATRGPVSGYTF.